This is a list of T cell receptor beta chains from one sample in a study of T-cell memory formation after mild COVID-19. TCRdb reprocessed the 5' RACE reads with MiXCR, giving one entry per CDR3 protein. The sample consists of about 500,000 distinct CDR3 sequences, about a fifth of them appearing once. The specimen sequenced was PBMCs or a T cell subset sorted from them (not recorded which). The receptor set was obtained from an adult woman who had mild COVID-19 (a few samples of this study predate the infection). Cell type and time point are not known. The CDR3 runs from the conserved cysteine through the conserved F or W. The D gene is left open where the match is weak. Size values are once, few and many counts, or a class for expanded clones, and some rows have none.

CDR3 protein,CDR3 DNA,clone size,D gene,J gene,V gene
CASATALAYEQYF,TGTGCCAGCGCGACAGCCCTAGCCTACGAGCAGTACTTC,few,NA,TRBJ2-7,TRBV10-3
CASSGYDRHLSNEQFF,TGTGCCAGCAGTGGGTACGACAGGCACTTATCGAATGAGCAGTTCTTC,NA,NA,TRBJ2-1,TRBV25-1
CATSVGTVTDTQYF,TGTGCCACCAGTGTCGGGACGGTCACAGATACGCAGTATTTT,NA,NA,TRBJ2-3,TRBV24-1
CASSNPGLIQETQYF,TGCGCCAGCAGCAATCCCGGACTTATCCAAGAGACCCAGTACTTC,few,NA,TRBJ2-5,TRBV5-1
CASSDRGPEQYF,TGTGCCAGCAGTGACCGAGGACCTGAGCAGTACTTC,few,NA,TRBJ2-7,TRBV6-4
CASSQALTSGSRDEQFF,TGCGCCAGCAGCCAAGCGCTGACTAGCGGGAGTCGGGATGAGCAGTTCTTC,NA,TRBD2,TRBJ2-1,TRBV4-3
CATSGGNHYEQYF,TGTGCCACCAGTGGCGGGAACCACTACGAGCAGTACTTC,NA,NA,TRBJ2-7,TRBV24-1
CASSPLRQGANTGELFF,TGTGCCAGCAGCCCACTCCGACAGGGAGCGAACACCGGGGAGCTGTTTTTT,NA,TRBD1,TRBJ2-2,TRBV4-2
CATSDSTGLRVNGYTF,TGTGCCACCAGTGATTCGACGGGCCTCAGGGTTAATGGCTACACCTTC,NA,NA,TRBJ1-2,TRBV24-1
CASSHPDDRVGAYGELFF,TGTGCCAGCAGCCATCCAGACGACAGGGTGGGGGCGTACGGGGAGCTGTTTTTT,NA,TRBD1,TRBJ2-2,TRBV4-2
CAISTPQPYEQYF,TGTGCCATCAGTACGCCCCAACCCTACGAGCAGTACTTC,many,NA,TRBJ2-7,TRBV10-3